This TCR beta chain comes out of a study of cytomegalovirus exposure and HLA in healthy donors. The PCR made use of 60 Vbeta and 13 Jbeta primers. Profiled with immunoSEQ multiplex PCR; TCRdb holds only in-frame clones, not every one. Among roughly 110,000 clones listed, 75% were seen once. V dropped 0 bases and J dropped 4; count of bases not matched to a gene: 3. There are 15 residues in the CDR3. CDR1 and CDR2 (germline): SGDLS, YYNGEE. This chain joins TRBV9 and TRBJ2-3, with 9 bases lining up with TRBD1. The TCR originated in a male donor in good health and CMV-seropositive. Sequenced: PBMCs. The CDR3 DNA reads as TGTGCCAGCAGCGTAGGACAGGGGGGAGCAGATACGCAGTATTTT. Protein product: CASSVGQGGADTQYF. Using reference TRBV9 and TRBJ2-3 for the parts outside the CDR3, the full variable domain is DSGVTQTPKHLITATGQRVTLRCSPRSGDLSVYWYQQSLDQGLQFLIQYYNGEERAKGNILERFSAQQFPDLHSELNLSSLELGDSALYFCASSVGQGGADTQYFGPGTRLTVL.